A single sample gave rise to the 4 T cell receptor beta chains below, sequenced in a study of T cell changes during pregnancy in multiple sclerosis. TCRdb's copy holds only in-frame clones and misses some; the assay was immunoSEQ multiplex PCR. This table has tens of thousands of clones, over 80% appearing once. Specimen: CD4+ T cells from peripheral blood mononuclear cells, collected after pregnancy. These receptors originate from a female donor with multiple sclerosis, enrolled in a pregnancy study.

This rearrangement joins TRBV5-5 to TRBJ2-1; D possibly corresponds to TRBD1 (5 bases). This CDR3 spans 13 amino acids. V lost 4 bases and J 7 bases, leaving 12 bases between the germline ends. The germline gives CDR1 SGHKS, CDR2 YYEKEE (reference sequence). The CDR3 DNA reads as TGTGCCAGCAGCCCTACGACAGCGAATGAGCAGTTCTTC. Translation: CASSPTTANEQFF.

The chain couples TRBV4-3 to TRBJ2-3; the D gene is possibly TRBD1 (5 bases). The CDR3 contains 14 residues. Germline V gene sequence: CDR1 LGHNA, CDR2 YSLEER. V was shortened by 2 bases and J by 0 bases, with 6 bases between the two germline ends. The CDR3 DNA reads TGCGCCAGCAGCCAATCAGGGAGCACAGATACGCAGTATTTT. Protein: CASSQSGSTDTQYF.

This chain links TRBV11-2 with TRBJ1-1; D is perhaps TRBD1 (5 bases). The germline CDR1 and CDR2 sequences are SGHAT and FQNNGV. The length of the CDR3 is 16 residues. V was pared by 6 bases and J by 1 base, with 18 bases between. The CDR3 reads CASSSYGRGPNTEAFF. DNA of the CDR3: TGTGCCAGCAGTAGTTACGGGCGGGGCCCGAACACTGAAGCTTTCTTT.

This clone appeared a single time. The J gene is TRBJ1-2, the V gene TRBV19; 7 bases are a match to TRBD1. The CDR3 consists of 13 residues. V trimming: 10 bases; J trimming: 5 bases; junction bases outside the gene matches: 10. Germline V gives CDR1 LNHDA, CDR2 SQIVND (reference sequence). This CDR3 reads CATTTGLGYGYTF. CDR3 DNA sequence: TGTGCCACCACGACAGGGTTGGGGTATGGCTACACCTTC. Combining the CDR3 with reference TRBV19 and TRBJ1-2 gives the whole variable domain DGGITQSPKYLFRKEGQNVTLSCEQNLNHDAMYWYRQDPGQGLRLIYYSQIVNDFQKGDIAEGYSVSREKKESFPLTVTSAQKNPTAFYLCATTTGLGYGYTFGSGTRLTVV.